These 10 T cell receptor beta chains originate from one sample sequenced in a study of cytomegalovirus exposure and HLA in healthy donors. The PCR was carried out with 60 Vbeta primers and 13 Jbeta primers. Assay used: immunoSEQ multiplex PCR; TCRdb lists only in-frame clones, some missing. This sample has some 130,000 clones, with approximately 80% found just once. Sequencing was performed on PBMCs. Receptor source: a male donor in good health and CMV-seropositive.

The chain recombines TRBV13 with TRBJ2-5, with D possibly matching TRBD2 (6 bases). Germline assignment: CDR1 PRHDT and CDR2 FYEKMQ (reference sequence). The V and J ends lost 2 bases and 1 base respectively, with 11 bases between them. The CDR3 sequence is 15 residues long. The CDR3 sequence is CASSLREVGQETQYF. The CDR3 coding sequence is TGTGCCAGCAGCTTAAGGGAGGTCGGCCAAGAGACCCAGTACTTC.

The V call is TRBV6-6, the J call TRBJ2-2, with 8 bases identical to TRBD2. CDR3 length: 12 residues. V trimming: 5 bases; J trimming: 13 bases; junction bases outside the gene matches: 6. Germline CDR1 and CDR2: MNHNY and SVGAGI (reference sequence). CDR3 residues: CASSNRTSWLFF. CDR3 nucleotides: TGTGCCAGCAGTAACCGGACTAGCTGGCTGTTTTTT.

The chain carries TRBV9 and TRBJ2-3; no definite D call. Germline CDR1 is SGDLS and CDR2 is YYNGEE. V lost 0 bases to trimming and J lost 4 bases, with 12 bases between them. The CDR3 is made up of 15 amino acids. The CDR3 here is CASSVDTRIADTQYF. In DNA form, the CDR3 reads TGTGCCAGCAGCGTAGATACCAGGATCGCAGATACGCAGTATTTT. Together with reference TRBV9 and TRBJ2-3, the CDR3 gives the full variable domain: DSGVTQTPKHLITATGQRVTLRCSPRSGDLSVYWYQQSLDQGLQFLIQYYNGEERAKGNILERFSAQQFPDLHSELNLSSLELGDSALYFCASSVDTRIADTQYFGPGTRLTVL.

In this sample, this clone turned up once. V is TRBV7-6 and J is TRBJ1-1, with no clear D. This CDR3 comprises 12 residues. The V gene's germline CDR1 is SGHVS and CDR2 FNYEAQ. Trimming took off 8 bases at V and 1 base at J, with 8 bases between the two ends. The CDR3 protein is CASLSGNTEAFF. The CDR3 region has the DNA TGTGCCAGCCTATCAGGGAACACTGAAGCTTTCTTT. The full variable domain, its missing parts supplied by reference TRBV7-6 and TRBJ1-1, is GAGVSQSPRYKVTKRGQDVALRCDPISGHVSLYWYRQALGQGPEFLTYFNYEAQQDKSGLPNDRFSAERPEGSISTLTIQRTEQRDSAMYRCASLSGNTEAFFGQGTRLTVV.

J is TRBJ2-1 and V is TRBV23-1; 12 bases map to TRBD1. TRBV23-1 qualifies as an ORF whose function is uncertain. V lost 3 bases, J lost 8 bases, and 8 bases stayed unmatched. This CDR3 region has 16 residues. CDR3: CASSQWDRGLFYEQFF. CDR3 DNA sequence: TGCGCCAGCAGTCAGTGGGACAGGGGGCTGTTCTATGAGCAGTTCTTC.

A single count supports this clone. The chain links TRBV18 to TRBJ2-7; 8 bases match TRBD2. Looked up from germline, CDR1 is KGHSH and CDR2 is LQKENI. Losses at the gene ends were 3 bases for V and 0 bases for J; bases not matched to a gene: 13. The CDR3 has 18 residues. CDR3 protein: CASSPTGRSSGGSYEQYF. The CDR3 coding sequence is TGTGCCAGCTCACCCACCGGAAGATCGAGCGGGGGCTCCTACGAGCAGTACTTC. The variable domain in full, completed from reference TRBV18 and TRBJ2-7, reads NAGVMQNPRHLVRRRGQEARLRCSPMKGHSHVYWYRQLPEEGLKFMVYLQKENIIDESGMPKERFSAEFPKEGPSILRIQQVVRGDSAAYFCASSPTGRSSGGSYEQYFGPGTRLTVT.

The chain joins TRBV2 to TRBJ1-2; 8 positions agree with TRBD1. CDR1 and CDR2 (germline): SNHLY, FYNNEI. Trimming cost V 8 bases and J 7 bases; bases outside gene matches: 12. CDR3 length: 14 amino acids. CDR3 amino acids: CASQRDRGLGGYTF. The CDR3 coding sequence is TGTGCCAGCCAACGAGACAGGGGACTTGGTGGCTACACCTTC.

CDR3 in amino acids: CASSRTSSEQYF. CDR3 in DNA: TGTGCCAGCAGCAGGACTAGCTCCGAGCAGTACTTC. The V gene is TRBV21-1, the J gene TRBJ2-5; the table's D call TRBD2 went unverified against the DNA. The J call may be faulty, since TRBJ2-7 better matches the DNA end. TRBV21-1 is tagged as a pseudogene. This CDR3 spans 12 amino acids.

The gene calls are TRBV6-5 and TRBJ1-2, with no clear D. Germline CDR1 MNHEY, CDR2 SVGAGI. The CDR3 runs to 13 residues. Trimming left V 10 bases short and J 0 bases short, with 12 bases between. CDR3 nucleotide sequence: TGTGCCATCCGCGGGCCGTCTAACTATGGCTACACCTTC. Translated, it gives CAIRGPSNYGYTF.

This clone was picked up a small number of times. The rearrangement joins TRBV6-5 to TRBJ1-6; 10 nucleotides line up with TRBD1. V gave up 6 bases and J gave up 8 bases; unmatched junction bases: 1. The V gene's germline CDR1 is MNHEY and CDR2 SVGAGI. The CDR3 has 13 amino acids. The CDR3 spells CASRGTGDSPLHF. CDR3 DNA: TGTGCCAGCAGAGGGACAGGGGATTCACCCCTCCACTTT.